What follows are 9 T cell receptor beta chains derived from one specimen sequenced in a study of cytomegalovirus exposure and HLA in healthy donors. Primers: 60 Vbeta forward and 13 Jbeta reverse. Measured with immunoSEQ multiplex PCR; TCRdb has only the in-frame clones, and not every one. The sample yields some 75,000 clones, 60% to 85% seen once. The specimen was PBMCs. All receptors come from a man between 18 and 29 years old in good health and CMV-seropositive.

The chain combines TRBV7-9 with TRBJ2-5; 8 bases are shared with TRBD1. The CDR3 has 15 residues. The V and J ends lost 4 bases and 4 bases, in that order; junction bases with no gene match: 8. The V gene's germline CDR1 is SEHNR and CDR2 FQNEAQ (reference sequence). The CDR3 region has the DNA TGTGCCAGCAGCTCCGTGAGGACAGGGAGAGAGACCCAGTACTTC. Residues: CASSSVRTGRETQYF.

This clone was detected a few times. The J gene is TRBJ1-1, the V gene TRBV4-1; no clear D gene. The CDR3 runs 13 residues. CDR1 is MGHRA and CDR2 is YSYEKL in the germline V gene. V was shortened by 2 bases and J by 4 bases, with 8 bases between the two germline ends. CDR3 sequence: CASSQPVTTEAFF. The CDR3 nucleotides read TGCGCCAGCAGCCAACCGGTTACCACTGAAGCTTTCTTT.

The J gene is TRBJ1-2, the V gene TRBV19; D is perhaps TRBD1 (6 bases). Trimming cost V 3 bases and J 4 bases, with 6 bases left between them. This CDR3 has 12 residues. CDR1 is LNHDA, CDR2 SQIVND, per germline (reference sequence). CDR3 protein: CASSMDSYGYTF. As DNA, the CDR3 is TGTGCCAGTAGTATGGACAGCTATGGCTACACCTTC.

The chain is built from TRBV6-5 and TRBJ2-3; no clear D. Trimming left V 0 bases short and J 4 bases short, with 8 bases between. The CDR3 loop spans 14 amino acids. The germline V gene has CDR1 MNHEY and CDR2 SVGAGI. CDR3 in DNA: TGTGCCAGCAGTTACTCGGGCAGAGCAGATACGCAGTATTTT. It yields the protein CASSYSGRADTQYF.

The gene calls are TRBV6-5 and TRBJ2-7; 7 bases line up with TRBD2. Germline V gene data show CDR1 as MNHEY and CDR2 as SVGAGI. The CDR3 has 16 amino acids. The junction had 7 bases not matched to a gene; V was cut back by 2 bases and J by 0 bases. CDR3 sequence (DNA): TGTGCCAGCAGTTACCTAACTAGCGCGGGCTCCTACGAGCAGTACTTC. This codes for CASSYLTSAGSYEQYF.

The rearrangement links TRBV25-1 to TRBJ2-7; the D gene is possibly TRBD1 (5 bases). This CDR3 has 14 amino acids. CDR1 and CDR2 from the germline V gene are MGHDK and SYGVNS. The V gene lost 4 bases and the J gene lost 2 bases, with 12 bases spanning the gap. This CDR3 is CASSGQGFPYEQYF. The CDR3 DNA reads TGTGCCAGCAGTGGTCAGGGTTTTCCCTACGAGCAGTACTTC.

This chain links TRBV15 with TRBJ2-1, with TRBD1 as a possible D gene (5 bases). Between the trimmed V and J ends, which lost 3 bases and 10 bases, there was a span of 13 bases. Germline values: CDR1 LNHNV, CDR2 YYDKDF (reference sequence). The CDR3 is 13 residues long. CDR3: CATSREAGREQFF. As DNA, the CDR3 is TGTGCCACCAGCAGGGAAGCAGGGCGGGAGCAGTTCTTC.

The chain uses TRBV6-4 and TRBJ2-3; 9 bases map to TRBD2. V gave up 3 bases and J gave up 7 bases; unmatched junction bases: 5. This CDR3 has 14 amino acids. CDR1 and CDR2 from the germline V gene are MRHNA and SNTAGT. The CDR3 DNA sequence: TGTGCCAGCAGTGAGGGCAGCGGGAGGAATACGCAGTATTTT. This gives the protein CASSEGSGRNTQYF.

This chain links TRBV2 with TRBJ1-5; D gene uncertain. The CDR3 contains 13 residues. The germline gives CDR1 SNHLY, CDR2 FYNNEI. V was trimmed by 10 bases and J by 2 bases, leaving 12 bases between them. CDR3 nucleotide sequence: TGTGCCACATCCCGGGAGGGCAATCAGCCCCAGCATTTT. Its protein is CATSREGNQPQHF.